This is a list of T cell receptor beta chains from one sample in a study of regulatory T cells in long-lasting Graves disease. A single record per CDR3 protein comes from TCRdb applying MiXCR to the multiplex PCR reads. Found here are fewer than 650,000 distinct CDR3 sequences, 15% to 20% of them singletons; the top ten hold around 13%. This sample was also put to use in a study of T cells in Graves' hyperthyroidism and ophthalmopathy.

Sequences were derived from peripheral blood mononuclear cells (PBMCs), sampled at new diagnosis, from a patient treated with antithyroid drugs. The receptors were gathered from a man aged 18-30 years with Graves disease. Both conserved end residues are part of each CDR3. A clone size is listed for some rows: how often the clone was seen (once, few, many), or a class if it is expanded.

V: TRBV7-3
size: few
CDR3: CASSRRHPGPQYF

V: TRBV7-8
size: many
CDR3: CASSPLAGPSYEQYF

V: TRBV5-1
size: .
CDR3: CASRPDGEKLFF

V: TRBV28
size: many
CDR3: CASSALSSPRESGEQYF

V: TRBV9
size: many
CDR3: CASSPHVQGAGETQYF

V: TRBV20-1
size: many
CDR3: CSGQSSNEQFF

V: TRBV20-1
size: few
CDR3: CSARDMLAGPSYEQYF

V: TRBV20-1
size: many
CDR3: CSARDPTSGTTREQFF

V: TRBV6-1
size: few
CDR3: CASSVLGSNQPQHF

V: TRBV28
size: many
CDR3: CASSLWDSQETQYF

V: TRBV19
size: few
CDR3: CASSIRQGYNEQFF

V: TRBV7-2
size: many
CDR3: CASSHGPTREKLFF

V: TRBV19
size: once
CDR3: CASSVTLAGFRPSYNEQFF

V: TRBV27
size: .
CDR3: CASSLEASTGGPYEQYF

V: TRBV6-5
size: many
CDR3: CASSYGSGGLNTEAFF

V: TRBV30
size: few
CDR3: CAWSVWQTEAFF

V: TRBV4-1
size: .
CDR3: CASSQFMASGSRDAYEQYF

V: TRBV6-1
size: .
CDR3: CASSIRVGTDEQYF

V: TRBV9
size: once
CDR3: CASSVEGRGTNIQYF

V: TRBV3-1
size: many
CDR3: CASSQGQGAGNEQFF

V: TRBV20-1
size: many
CDR3: CSASGGGSYEQYF

V: TRBV6-1
size: .
CDR3: CASKGSLDQPQHF

V: TRBV24-1
size: many
CDR3: CATSDSQGKAFF

V: TRBV9
size: many
CDR3: CASSVEASRYYNEQFF

V: TRBV5-8
size: .
CDR3: CASSHDRTDTQYF

V: TRBV6-1
size: many
CDR3: CASRWTGDSNQPQHF

V: TRBV18
size: many
CDR3: CASSPSGPSSGGYTF

V: TRBV29-1
size: .
CDR3: CSVHRDEKLFF

V: TRBV7-8
size: many
CDR3: CASSLGSGQGEFF

V: TRBV6-2/TRBV6-3
size: .
CDR3: CASTDKGQGNDGYTF

V: TRBV7-9
size: many
CDR3: CASSLLEGYEQYF

V: TRBV11-2
size: .
CDR3: CASSIPTGGQETQYF

V: TRBV5-1
size: .
CDR3: CASSKGSGGWGTDTQYF

V: TRBV7-8
size: many
CDR3: CASSLSAYRIAGGVGDTQYF

V: TRBV2
size: many
CDR3: CASRADIPNEKLFF

V: TRBV18
size: .
CDR3: CASSVDRAINSPLHF

V: TRBV28
size: few
CDR3: CASRQRPLSNYGYTF

V: TRBV5-8
size: few
CDR3: CASSSGTGVMNTEAFF

V: TRBV7-2
size: .
CDR3: CASSNGGRDRVNTEALF

V: TRBV5-8
size: many
CDR3: CASSLYEDTQYF

V: TRBV10-3
size: many
CDR3: CAISEAGTDTQYF

V: TRBV6-1
size: many
CDR3: CASSEGQGNQPQHF

V: TRBV5-1
size: .
CDR3: CASSLELGKEEAFF

V: TRBV27
size: many
CDR3: CASSLYFSALAGYSSYNEQFF

V: TRBV5-1
size: .
CDR3: CASSLGTSGRGDEQFF

V: TRBV28
size: many
CDR3: CASSRNNEQFF

V: TRBV6-1
size: few
CDR3: CASSSWIQENSNQPQHF

V: TRBV5-4
size: few
CDR3: CASSFVPVQPIEQFF

V: TRBV3-1
size: .
CDR3: CASSPRWGWDNSPLHF

V: TRBV6-1
size: many
CDR3: CASSVRTGSSNQPQHF

V: TRBV27
size: .
CDR3: CASSRVGVLSYEQYF

V: TRBV5-1
size: many
CDR3: CASSSGGTVNTEAFF

V: TRBV4-2
size: few
CDR3: CASSQGVPGVRTEAFF

V: TRBV30
size: many
CDR3: CALQTSAPNTGELFF

V: TRBV10-2
size: many
CDR3: CASTGTSGSPTAESHEQYF